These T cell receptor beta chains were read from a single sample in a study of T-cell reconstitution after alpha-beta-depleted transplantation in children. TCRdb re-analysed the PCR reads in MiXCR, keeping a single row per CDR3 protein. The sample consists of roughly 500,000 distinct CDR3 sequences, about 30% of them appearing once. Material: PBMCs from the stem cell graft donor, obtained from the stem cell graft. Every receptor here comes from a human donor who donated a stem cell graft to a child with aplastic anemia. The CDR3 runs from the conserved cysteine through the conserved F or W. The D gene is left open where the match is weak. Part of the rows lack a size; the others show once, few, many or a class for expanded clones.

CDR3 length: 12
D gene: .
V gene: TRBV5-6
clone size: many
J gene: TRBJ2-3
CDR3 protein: CASSQYTDTQYF
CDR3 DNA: TGTGCCAGCAGCCAGTACACAGATACGCAGTATTTT

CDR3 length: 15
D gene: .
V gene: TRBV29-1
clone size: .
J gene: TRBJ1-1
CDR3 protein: CSVDIQLGRNTEAFF
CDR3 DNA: TGCAGCGTTGATATTCAGCTGGGGCGGAACACTGAAGCTTTCTTT

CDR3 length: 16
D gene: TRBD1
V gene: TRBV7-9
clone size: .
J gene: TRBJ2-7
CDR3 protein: CASSPPHGTGSYEQYF
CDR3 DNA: TGTGCCAGCAGCCCGCCCCATGGGACAGGGTCCTACGAGCAGTACTTC

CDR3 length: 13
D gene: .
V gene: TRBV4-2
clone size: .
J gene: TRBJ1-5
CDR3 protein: CASSQEQGQPQHF
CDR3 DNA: TGTGCCAGCAGCCAAGAACAGGGCCAGCCCCAGCATTTT

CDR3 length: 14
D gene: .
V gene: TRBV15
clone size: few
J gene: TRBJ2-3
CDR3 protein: CATSDASGTDTQYF
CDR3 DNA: TGTGCCACCAGCGATGCTAGCGGCACAGATACGCAGTATTTT

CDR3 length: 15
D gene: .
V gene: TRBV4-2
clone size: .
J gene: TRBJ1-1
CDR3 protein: CASSQEVQFNTEAFF
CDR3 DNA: TGTGCCAGCAGCCAAGAGGTGCAATTCAACACTGAAGCTTTCTTT

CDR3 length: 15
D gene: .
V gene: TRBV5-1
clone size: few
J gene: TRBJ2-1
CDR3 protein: CASSLYPSSYNEQFF
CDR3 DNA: TGCGCCAGCAGCTTGTACCCGAGCTCCTACAATGAGCAGTTCTTC

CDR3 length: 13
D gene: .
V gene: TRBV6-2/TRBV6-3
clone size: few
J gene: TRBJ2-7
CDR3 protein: CASSPVLVREQYF
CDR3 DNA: TGTGCCAGCAGTCCGGTCCTTGTTCGGGAGCAGTACTTC

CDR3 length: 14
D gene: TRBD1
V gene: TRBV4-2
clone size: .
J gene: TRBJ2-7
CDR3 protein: CASSPDRTPYEQYF
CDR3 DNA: TGTGCCAGCAGCCCGGACAGGACCCCCTACGAGCAGTACTTC

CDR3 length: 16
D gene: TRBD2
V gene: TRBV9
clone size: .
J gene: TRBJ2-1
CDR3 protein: CASSVGPSGGYNEQFF
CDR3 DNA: TGTGCCAGCAGCGTAGGCCCTAGCGGGGGCTACAATGAGCAGTTCTTC

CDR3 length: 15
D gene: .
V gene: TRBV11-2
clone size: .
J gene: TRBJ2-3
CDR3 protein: CASSTTEKRLDTQYF
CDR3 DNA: TGTGCCAGCAGCACCACCGAAAAGCGGTTAGATACGCAGTATTTT

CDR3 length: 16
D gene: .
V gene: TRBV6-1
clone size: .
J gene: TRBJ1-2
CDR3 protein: CASSTTFSSEGYGYTF
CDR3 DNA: TGTGCCAGCAGTACCACCTTCTCCTCAGAGGGCTATGGCTACACCTTC

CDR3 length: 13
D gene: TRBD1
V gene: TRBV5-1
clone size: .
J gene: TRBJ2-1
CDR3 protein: CASRRTGRNEQFF
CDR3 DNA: TGCGCCAGCAGGCGGACAGGGCGCAATGAGCAGTTCTTC

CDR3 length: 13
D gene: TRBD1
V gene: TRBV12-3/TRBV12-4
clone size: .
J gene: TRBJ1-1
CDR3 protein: CASRLTQGREAFF
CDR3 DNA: TGTGCCAGCAGACTCACACAGGGGCGTGAAGCTTTCTTT

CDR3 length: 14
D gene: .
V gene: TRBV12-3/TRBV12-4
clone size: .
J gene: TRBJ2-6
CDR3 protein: CATAGASGANVLTF
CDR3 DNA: TGTGCCACCGCCGGGGCCTCTGGGGCCAACGTCCTGACTTTC

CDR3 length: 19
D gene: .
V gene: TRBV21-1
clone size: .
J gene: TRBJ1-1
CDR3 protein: CASSPDLGQGSGWMTEAFF
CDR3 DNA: TGTGCCAGCAGCCCGGATTTAGGGCAGGGCTCAGGTTGGATGACTGAAGCTTTCTTT

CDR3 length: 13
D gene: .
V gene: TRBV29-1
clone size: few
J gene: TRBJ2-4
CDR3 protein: CSVEQPTKNIQYF
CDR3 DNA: TGCAGCGTCGAACAGCCAACGAAAAACATTCAGTACTTC

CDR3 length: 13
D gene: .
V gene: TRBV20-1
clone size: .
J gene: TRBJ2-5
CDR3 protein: CSAEGRGQETQYF
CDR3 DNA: TGCAGTGCGGAGGGAAGGGGCCAAGAGACCCAGTACTTC

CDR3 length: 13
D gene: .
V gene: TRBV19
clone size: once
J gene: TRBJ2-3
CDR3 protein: CASRRLLTDTQYF
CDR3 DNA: TGTGCCAGTCGTCGACTACTCACAGATACGCAGTATTTT

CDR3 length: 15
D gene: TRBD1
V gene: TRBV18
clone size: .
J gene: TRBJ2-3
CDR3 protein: CASSPRTGGPDTQYF
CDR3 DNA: TGTGCCAGCTCACCTCGGACAGGGGGCCCAGATACGCAGTATTTT

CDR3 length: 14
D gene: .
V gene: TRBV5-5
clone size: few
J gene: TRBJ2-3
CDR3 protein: CASSTGPRTDTQYF
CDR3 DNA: TGTGCCAGCAGCACGGGACCCCGCACAGATACGCAGTATTTT

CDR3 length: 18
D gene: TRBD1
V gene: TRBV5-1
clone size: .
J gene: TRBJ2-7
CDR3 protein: CASSWAGTGGRISYEQYF
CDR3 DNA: TGCGCCAGCAGCTGGGCCGGGACAGGGGGCCGAATTTCCTACGAGCAGTACTTC

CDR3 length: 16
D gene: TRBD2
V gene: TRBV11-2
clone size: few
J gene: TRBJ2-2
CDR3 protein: CASSPRLAGTTGELFF
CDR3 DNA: TGTGCCAGCAGCCCCCGACTAGCGGGAACGACCGGGGAGCTGTTTTTT

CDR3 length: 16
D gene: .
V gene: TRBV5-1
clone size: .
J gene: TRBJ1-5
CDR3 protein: CASSLGPDRGDQPQHF
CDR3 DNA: TGCGCCAGCAGCTTGGGGCCCGATCGTGGGGATCAGCCCCAGCATTTT

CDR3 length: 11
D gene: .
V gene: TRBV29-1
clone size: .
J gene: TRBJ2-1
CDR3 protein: CSVEDGNEQFF
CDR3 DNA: TGCAGCGTTGAAGACGGCAATGAGCAGTTCTTC

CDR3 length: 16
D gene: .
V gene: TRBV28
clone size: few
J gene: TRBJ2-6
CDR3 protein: CASSSGPSSGANVLTF
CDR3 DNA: TGTGCCAGCAGTTCGGGACCGAGCTCTGGGGCCAACGTCCTGACTTTC

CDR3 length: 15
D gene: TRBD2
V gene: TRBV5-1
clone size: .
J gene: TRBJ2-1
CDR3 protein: CASSLLAGDRNEQFF
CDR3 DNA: TGCGCCAGCAGCCTACTAGCGGGCGATCGAAATGAGCAGTTCTTC

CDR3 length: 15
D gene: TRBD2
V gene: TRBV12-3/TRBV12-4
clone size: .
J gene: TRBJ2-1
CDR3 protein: CASSRGLGAGNEQFF
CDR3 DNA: TGTGCCAGCAGTCGCGGACTAGGGGCGGGCAATGAGCAGTTCTTC

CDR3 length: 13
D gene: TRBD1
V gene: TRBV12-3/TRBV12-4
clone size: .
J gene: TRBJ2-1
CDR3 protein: CASNQGAAGEQFF
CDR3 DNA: TGTGCCAGCAATCAGGGGGCGGCGGGTGAGCAGTTCTTC

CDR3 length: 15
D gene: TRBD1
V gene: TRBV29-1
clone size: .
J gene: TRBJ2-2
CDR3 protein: CSVAPTGLDTGELFF
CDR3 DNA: TGCAGCGTCGCCCCGACAGGGCTAGACACCGGGGAGCTGTTTTTT

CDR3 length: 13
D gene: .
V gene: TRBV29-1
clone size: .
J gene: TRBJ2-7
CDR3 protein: CSVEVPSKLEQYF
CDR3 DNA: TGCAGCGTTGAAGTTCCCTCCAAGCTCGAGCAGTACTTC

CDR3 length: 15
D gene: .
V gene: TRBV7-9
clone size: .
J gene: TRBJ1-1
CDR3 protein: CASSQLGQANTEAFF
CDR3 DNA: TGTGCCAGCAGCCAATTGGGACAAGCGAACACTGAAGCTTTCTTT

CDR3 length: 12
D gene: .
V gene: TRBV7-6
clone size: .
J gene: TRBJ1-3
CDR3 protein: CASRGSGNTIYF
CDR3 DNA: TGTGCCAGCCGGGGGAGTGGAAACACCATATATTTT

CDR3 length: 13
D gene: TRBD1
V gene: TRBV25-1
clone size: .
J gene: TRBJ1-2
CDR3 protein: CASSGQGNYGYTF
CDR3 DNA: TGTGCCAGCAGTGGACAGGGGAACTATGGCTACACCTTC

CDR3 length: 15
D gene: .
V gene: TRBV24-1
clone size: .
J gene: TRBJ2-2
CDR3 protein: CATSRAEGNTGELFF
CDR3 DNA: TGTGCCACCAGTCGGGCAGAAGGAAACACCGGGGAGCTGTTTTTT

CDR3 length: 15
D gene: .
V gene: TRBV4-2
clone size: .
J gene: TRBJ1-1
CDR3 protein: CASSQDSGEGTEAFF
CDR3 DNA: TGTGCCAGCAGCCAAGATTCGGGGGAAGGCACTGAAGCTTTCTTT

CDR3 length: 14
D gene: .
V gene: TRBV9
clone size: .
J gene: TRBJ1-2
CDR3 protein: CASSVETATYGYTF
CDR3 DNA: TGTGCCAGCAGCGTAGAGACAGCGACGTATGGCTACACCTTC

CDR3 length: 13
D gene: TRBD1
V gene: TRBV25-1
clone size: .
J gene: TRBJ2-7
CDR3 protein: CASMGQSVLEQYF
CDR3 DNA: TGTGCCAGCATGGGACAGTCCGTTCTGGAGCAGTACTTC

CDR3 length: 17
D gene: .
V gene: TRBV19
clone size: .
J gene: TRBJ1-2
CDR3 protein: CASRPGGGGRVNYGYTF
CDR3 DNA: TGTGCCAGTAGGCCCGGAGGAGGGGGACGGGTTAACTATGGCTACACCTTC

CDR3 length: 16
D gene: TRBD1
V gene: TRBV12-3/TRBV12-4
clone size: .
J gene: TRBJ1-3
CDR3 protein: CASKKQGAVSGNTIYF
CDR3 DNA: TGTGCCAGCAAAAAACAGGGGGCTGTCTCTGGAAACACCATATATTTT

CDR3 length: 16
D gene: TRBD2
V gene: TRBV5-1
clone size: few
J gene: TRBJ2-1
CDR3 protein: CASSLDGGSAYNEQFF
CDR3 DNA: TGCGCCAGCAGCTTGGACGGCGGGAGCGCCTACAATGAGCAGTTCTTC

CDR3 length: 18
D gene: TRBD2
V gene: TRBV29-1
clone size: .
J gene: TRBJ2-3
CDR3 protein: CSVEDQRELSTPPDTQYF
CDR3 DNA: TGCAGCGTTGAAGATCAGCGGGAGCTATCAACGCCCCCAGATACGCAGTATTTT

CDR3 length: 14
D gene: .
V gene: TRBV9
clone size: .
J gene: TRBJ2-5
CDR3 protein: CASSVGELGGTQYF
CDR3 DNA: TGTGCCAGCAGCGTGGGGGAACTAGGAGGGACCCAGTACTTC

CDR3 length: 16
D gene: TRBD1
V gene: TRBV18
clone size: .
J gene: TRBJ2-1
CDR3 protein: CASSPQGTGHRNEQFF
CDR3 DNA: TGTGCCAGCTCACCTCAAGGGACAGGGCATAGGAATGAGCAGTTCTTC

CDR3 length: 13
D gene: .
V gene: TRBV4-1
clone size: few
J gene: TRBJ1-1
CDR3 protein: CASSQEGGTEAFF
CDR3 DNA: TGTGCCAGCAGCCAAGAGGGGGGCACTGAAGCTTTCTTT

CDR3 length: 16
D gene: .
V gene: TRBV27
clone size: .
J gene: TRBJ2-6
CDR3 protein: CASRQGDWGGANVLTF
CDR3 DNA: TGTGCCAGCAGGCAGGGGGACTGGGGTGGGGCCAACGTCCTGACTTTC